This entry is about one T cell receptor (beta chain). The antigen is undetermined. Clones were sequenced by immunoSEQ multiplex PCR, and TCRdb holds only the in-frame ones, with some missing. The sample has around 65,000 clones, about 70% seen once. The data belong to a study of T cell responses to AZD1222 COVID-19 vaccine. General study findings and limits: Repertoire samples came only from after the peak T cell response.

With 3 bases clipped from V and 4 bases from J, the junction kept 6 bases outside the gene matches. CDR1 is KGHSH, CDR2 LQKENI, per germline. This CDR3 is 16 amino acids long. This clonotype was sampled from an adult in good health. The chain is built from TRBV18 and TRBJ2-1; 10 nucleotides line up with TRBD1. The sequenced sample was peripheral blood, obtained on day 0 of AZD1222 vaccination. CDR3 in DNA: TGTGCCAGCTCACCTCGACAGGGGGCAGCGTACAATGAGCAGTTCTTC. Translated: CASSPRQGAAYNEQFF.